This T cell receptor beta chain appears in the sequencing data of a study of cytomegalovirus exposure and HLA in healthy donors. The study's findings and limits: Analyses of presence and absence presupposed an approximately uniform sequencing depth across donors.

Use of 60 Vbeta and 13 Jbeta primers characterized the PCR. The authors' processing: Later analysis identified some 88 million unique TCR beta chains, around 10 million shared. Profiled with immunoSEQ multiplex PCR; TCRdb holds only in-frame clones, not every one. V, J and clone size derive from that table, while D and trimming were established from the DNA sequence. The sample yields 150,000 to 200,000 clones, around 75% seen once. V dropped 5 bases and J dropped 8; count of bases not matched to a gene: 6. CDR1 is MNHEY and CDR2 is SVGAGI in the germline V gene. This CDR3 comprises 14 residues. Points on this clone: The antigen remains unidentified.

The sequencing input was PBMCs. This chain uses TRBV6-5 with TRBJ2-1; 10 positions agree with TRBD1. This sequence was found in a male donor in good health and CMV-seronegative. CDR3 in amino acids: CASSAGQGKHEQFF. The CDR3 DNA is TGTGCCAGCAGTGCGGGACAGGGGAAACATGAGCAGTTCTTC.